The clone carrying this TCR beta chain is judged medium-sized (0.01 to 0.1%). Its specificity is not known. Time point in this sample: healthy volunteer bleed at 2 weeks. It was unfractionated whole blood from which total RNA was extracted. V was pared by 0 bases and J by 0 bases, with 5 bases between. The germline CDR1 and CDR2 sequences are SGHRS and YFSETQ. This CDR3 contains 14 residues. The data are from a study of human T cells and chemical hapten exposure. Study-wide context: TCR yields per sample varied mostly from small pooled library volume differences.

Unique molecular identifiers were linked by the library to individual cDNA molecules. TCRdb reprocessed the RACE reads via MiXCR and lists one record per CDR3 protein. The data show tens of thousands of distinct CDR3 sequences, approximately 4.5% seen once. Study outcomes and limitations: TCRs whose frequency exceeded 1 in 1000 remained the same following DPC sensitization.

The sequencing input was whole blood. The rearrangement joins TRBV5-1 to TRBJ2-3; D uncertain. The sequence was collected from a female donor in good health. Some clones in this sample may be carry-over from other donors' samples. CDR3 protein: CASSLAHSTDTQYF. Here the CDR3 DNA reads TGCGCCAGCAGCTTGGCCCATAGCACAGATACGCAGTATTTT.